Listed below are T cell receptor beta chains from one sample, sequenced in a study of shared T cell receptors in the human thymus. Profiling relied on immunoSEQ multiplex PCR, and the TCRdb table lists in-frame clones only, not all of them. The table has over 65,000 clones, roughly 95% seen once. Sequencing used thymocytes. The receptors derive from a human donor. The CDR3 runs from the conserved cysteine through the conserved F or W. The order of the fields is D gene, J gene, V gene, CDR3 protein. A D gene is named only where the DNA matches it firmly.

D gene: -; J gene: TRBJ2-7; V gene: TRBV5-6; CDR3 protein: CASSWENSAHEQYF
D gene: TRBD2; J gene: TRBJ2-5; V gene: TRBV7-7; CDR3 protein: CASSRARRTSGLQETQYF
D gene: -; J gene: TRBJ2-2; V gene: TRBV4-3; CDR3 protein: CASSQMNRPPGELFF
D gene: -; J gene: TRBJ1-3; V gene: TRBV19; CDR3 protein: CASSNDRSSGNTIYF
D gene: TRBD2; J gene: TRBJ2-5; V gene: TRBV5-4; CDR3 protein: CASSLIGYRDYQWETQYF
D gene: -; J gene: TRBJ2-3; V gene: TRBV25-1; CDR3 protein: CASRFDRPNGTDTQYF
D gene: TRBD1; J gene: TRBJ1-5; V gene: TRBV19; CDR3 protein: CASRAGGASSQDPPLSVLNQPQHF
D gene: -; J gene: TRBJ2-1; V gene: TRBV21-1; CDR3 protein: CASSRSGVTYNEQFF
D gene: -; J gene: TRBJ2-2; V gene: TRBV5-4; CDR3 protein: CASSRDFRTETGELFF
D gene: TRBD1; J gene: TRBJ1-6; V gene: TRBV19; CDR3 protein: CASSRRPGQPDNYNSPLHF
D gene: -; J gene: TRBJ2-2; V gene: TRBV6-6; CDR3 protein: CASNSGTGNTGELFF
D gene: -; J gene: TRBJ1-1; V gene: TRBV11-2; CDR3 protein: CASSPARGSVRTEAFF
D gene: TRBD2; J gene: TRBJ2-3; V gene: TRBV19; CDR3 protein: CASISGGLAGPDTQYF
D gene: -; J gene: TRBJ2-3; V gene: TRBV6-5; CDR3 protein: CASGGMGTDTQYF
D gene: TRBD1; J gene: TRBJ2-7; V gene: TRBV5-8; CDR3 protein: CASSSHPRQGAAYVGYEQYF
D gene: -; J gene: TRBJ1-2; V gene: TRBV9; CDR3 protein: CASSPLGHINYGYTF
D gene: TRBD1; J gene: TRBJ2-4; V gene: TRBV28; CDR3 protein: CASSTRTGGGKNIQYF
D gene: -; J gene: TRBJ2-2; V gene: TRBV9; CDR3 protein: CASSVVEDSVYTGELFF
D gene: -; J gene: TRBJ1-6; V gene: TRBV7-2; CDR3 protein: CASSLGGPEYSPLHF
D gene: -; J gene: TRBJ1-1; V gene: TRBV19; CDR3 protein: CASSTLRGGRSTEAFF
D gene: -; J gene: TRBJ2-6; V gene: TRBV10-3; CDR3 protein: CAMSSSGANVLTF
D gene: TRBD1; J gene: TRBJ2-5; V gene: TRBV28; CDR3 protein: CASSYRGLGETQYF
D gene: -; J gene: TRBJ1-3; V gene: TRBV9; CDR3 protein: CASSVDFRWGFSGNTIYF
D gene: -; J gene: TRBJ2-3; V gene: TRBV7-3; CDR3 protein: CASRKGGTDPDTQYF
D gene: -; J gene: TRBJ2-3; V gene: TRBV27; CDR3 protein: CASSERGATDTQYF